This T cell receptor beta chain was observed in a study of cytomegalovirus exposure and HLA in healthy donors. Study-wide results and caveats: Among immune exposure information, only CMV serostatus was available. Compared with the approximately 680-donor mean, an Asian-associated ancestry cluster reportedly had fewer N-insertions, according to a later analysis.

This clone appeared once. Its cognate antigen is unknown. PCR amplification relied on 60 Vbeta primers (plus 13 Jbeta primers). Here immunoSEQ multiplex PCR was the method, and the copy in TCRdb shows in-frame clones only, minus some. The table includes roughly 100,000 clones, roughly 80% detected once. Germline trimming cut 2 bases from V and 5 bases from J; bases unmatched to any gene: 3. Germline loops: CDR1 SGHNT, CDR2 YYREEE (reference sequence). The CDR3 consists of 13 residues. This TCR was recovered from a man aged 40-49 years in good health and CMV-seronegative. The sequencing sample was made of PBMCs. The chain joins TRBV5-4 to TRBJ1-2; 7 bases are shared with TRBD1. CDR3 DNA sequence: TGTGCCAGCAGCTTCGAGGGGGCATATGGCTACACCTTC. As protein: CASSFEGAYGYTF.